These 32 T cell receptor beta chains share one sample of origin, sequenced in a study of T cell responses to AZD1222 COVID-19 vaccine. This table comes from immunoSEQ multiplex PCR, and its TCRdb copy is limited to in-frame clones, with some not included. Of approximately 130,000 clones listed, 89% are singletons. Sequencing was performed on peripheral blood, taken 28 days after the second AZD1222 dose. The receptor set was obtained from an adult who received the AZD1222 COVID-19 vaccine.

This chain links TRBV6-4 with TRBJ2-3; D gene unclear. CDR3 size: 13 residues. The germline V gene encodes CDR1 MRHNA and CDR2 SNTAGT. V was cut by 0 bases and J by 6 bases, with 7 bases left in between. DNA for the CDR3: TGTGCCAGCAGTGACTCCAGCGTGGATACGCAGTATTTT. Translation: CASSDSSVDTQYF.

As DNA, the CDR3 is TGCGCCAGCAGCTCAGGATTGACAATCGGTAACGACGAGCAGTACTTC. As protein: CASSSGLTIGNDEQYF. This chain connects TRBV5-1 to TRBJ2-7, with unresolved D. Trimming pared 3 bases from V and 5 bases from J, leaving 21 bases between. CDR1 is SGHRS, CDR2 YFSETQ, per germline. The CDR3 is 16 amino acids.

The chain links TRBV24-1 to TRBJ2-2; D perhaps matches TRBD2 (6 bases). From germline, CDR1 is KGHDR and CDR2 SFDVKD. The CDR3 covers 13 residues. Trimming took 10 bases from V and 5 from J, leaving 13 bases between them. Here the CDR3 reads CATEHSGTGELFF. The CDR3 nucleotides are TGTGCCACAGAACATAGCGGAACCGGGGAGCTGTTTTTT.

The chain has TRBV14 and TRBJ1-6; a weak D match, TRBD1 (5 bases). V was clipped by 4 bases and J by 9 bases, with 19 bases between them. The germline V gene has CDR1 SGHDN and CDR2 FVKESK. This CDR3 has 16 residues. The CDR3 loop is CASSPRRGSDSSPLHF. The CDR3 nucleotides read TGTGCCAGCAGCCCAAGAAGGGGCAGTGATAGTTCACCCCTCCACTTT.

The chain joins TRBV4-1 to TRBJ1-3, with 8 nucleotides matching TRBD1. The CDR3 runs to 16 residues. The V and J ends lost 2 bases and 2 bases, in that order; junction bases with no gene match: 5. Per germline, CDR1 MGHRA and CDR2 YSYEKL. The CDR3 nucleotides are TGCGCCAGCAGCCAAATCCACAGGGGGACTGGAAACACCATATATTTT. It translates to CASSQIHRGTGNTIYF.

CDR3 bases: TGTGCCAGCAGCAACCCGGGACGGTTCTACGAGCAGTACTTC. Protein sequence: CASSNPGRFYEQYF. The genes are TRBV21-1 and TRBJ2-7. TRBV21-1 corresponds to a pseudogene. This CDR3 has 14 amino acids.

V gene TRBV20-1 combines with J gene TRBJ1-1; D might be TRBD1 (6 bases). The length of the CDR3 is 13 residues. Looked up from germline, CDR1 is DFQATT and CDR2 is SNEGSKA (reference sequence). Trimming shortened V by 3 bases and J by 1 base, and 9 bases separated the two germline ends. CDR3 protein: CSASRDTNTEAFF. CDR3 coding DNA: TGCAGTGCTAGTCGGGACACGAACACTGAAGCTTTCTTT.

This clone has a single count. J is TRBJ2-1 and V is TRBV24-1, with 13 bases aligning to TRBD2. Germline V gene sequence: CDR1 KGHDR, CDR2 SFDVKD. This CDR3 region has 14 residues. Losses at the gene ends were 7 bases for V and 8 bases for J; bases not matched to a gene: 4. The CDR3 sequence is CATRGTSGIDEQFF. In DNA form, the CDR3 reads TGTGCCACCAGAGGGACTAGCGGGATCGATGAGCAGTTCTTC.

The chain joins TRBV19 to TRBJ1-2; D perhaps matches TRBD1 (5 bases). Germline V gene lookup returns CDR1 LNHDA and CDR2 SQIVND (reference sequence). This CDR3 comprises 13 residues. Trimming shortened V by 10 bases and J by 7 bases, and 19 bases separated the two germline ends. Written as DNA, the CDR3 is TGTGCCACCCAACTAGACAGCTGGGGTGGCTACACCTTC. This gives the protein CATQLDSWGGYTF.

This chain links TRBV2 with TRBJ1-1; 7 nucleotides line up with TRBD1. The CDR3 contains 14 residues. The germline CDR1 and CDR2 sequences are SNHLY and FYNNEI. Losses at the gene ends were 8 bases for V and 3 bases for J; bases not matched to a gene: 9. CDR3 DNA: TGTGCCAGCCGTGGGGACAGATCGGACACTGAAGCTTTCTTT. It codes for CASRGDRSDTEAFF.

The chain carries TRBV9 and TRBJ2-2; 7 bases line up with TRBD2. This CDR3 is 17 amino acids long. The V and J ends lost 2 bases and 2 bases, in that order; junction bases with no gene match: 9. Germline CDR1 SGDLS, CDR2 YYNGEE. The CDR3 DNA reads TGTGCCAGCAGCGTCCAGCAGTGGGAGGGAAACACCGGGGAGCTGTTTTTT. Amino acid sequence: CASSVQQWEGNTGELFF.

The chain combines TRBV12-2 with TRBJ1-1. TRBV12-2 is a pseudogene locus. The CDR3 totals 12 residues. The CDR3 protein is CASHGEPTEAFF. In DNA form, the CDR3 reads TGTGCAAGTCACGGAGAGCCCACTGAAGCTTTCTTT.

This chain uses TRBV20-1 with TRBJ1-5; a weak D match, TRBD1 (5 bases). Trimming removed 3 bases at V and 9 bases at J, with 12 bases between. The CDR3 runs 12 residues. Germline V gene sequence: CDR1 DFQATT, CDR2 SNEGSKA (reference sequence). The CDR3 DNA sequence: TGCAGTGCTAGTAACGGGGCCCGGCCCCAGCATTTT. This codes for CSASNGARPQHF.

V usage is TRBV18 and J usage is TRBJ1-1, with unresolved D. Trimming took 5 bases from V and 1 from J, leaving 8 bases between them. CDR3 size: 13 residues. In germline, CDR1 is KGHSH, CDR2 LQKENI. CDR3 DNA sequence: TGTGCCAGCTCATTGACACAGAACACTGAAGCTTTCTTT. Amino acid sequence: CASSLTQNTEAFF.

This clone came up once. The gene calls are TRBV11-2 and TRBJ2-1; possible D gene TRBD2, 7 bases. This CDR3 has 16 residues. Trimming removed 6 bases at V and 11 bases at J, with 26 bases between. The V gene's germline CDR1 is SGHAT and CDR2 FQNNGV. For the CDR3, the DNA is TGTGCCAGCAGACCTTCGAGGGGGGGACAACTCCCAAAGCAGTTCTTC. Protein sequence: CASRPSRGGQLPKQFF. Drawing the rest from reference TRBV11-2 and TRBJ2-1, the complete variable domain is EAGVAQSPRYKIIEKRQSVAFWCNPISGHATLYWYQQILGQGPKLLIQFQNNGVVDDSQLPKDRFSAERLKGVDSTLKIQPAKLEDSAVYLCASRPSRGGQLPKQFFGPGTRLTVL.

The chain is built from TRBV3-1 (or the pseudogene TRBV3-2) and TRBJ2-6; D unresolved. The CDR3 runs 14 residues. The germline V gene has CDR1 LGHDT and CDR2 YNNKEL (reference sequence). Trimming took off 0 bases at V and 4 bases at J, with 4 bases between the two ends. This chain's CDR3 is CASSQEQGANVLTF. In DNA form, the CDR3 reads TGTGCCAGCAGCCAAGAGCAAGGGGCCAACGTCCTGACTTTC.

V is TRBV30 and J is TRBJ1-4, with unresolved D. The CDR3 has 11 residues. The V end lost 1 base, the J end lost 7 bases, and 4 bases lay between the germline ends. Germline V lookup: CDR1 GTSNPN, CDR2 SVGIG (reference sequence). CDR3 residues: CAWSEFEKLFF. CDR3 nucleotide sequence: TGTGCCTGGAGTGAATTTGAAAAACTGTTTTTT.

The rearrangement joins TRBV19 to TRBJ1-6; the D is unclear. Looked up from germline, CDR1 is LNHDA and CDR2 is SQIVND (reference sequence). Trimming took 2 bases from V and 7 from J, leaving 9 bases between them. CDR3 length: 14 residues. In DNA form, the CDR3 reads TGTGCCAGTAGTATACAACTGTTAAATTCACCCCTCCACTTT. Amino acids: CASSIQLLNSPLHF.

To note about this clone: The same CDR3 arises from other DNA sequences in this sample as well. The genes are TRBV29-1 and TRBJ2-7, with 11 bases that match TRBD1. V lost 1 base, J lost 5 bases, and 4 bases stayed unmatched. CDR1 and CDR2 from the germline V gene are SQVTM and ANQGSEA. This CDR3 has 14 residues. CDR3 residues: CSVEGGQGVDEQYF. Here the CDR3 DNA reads TGCAGCGTTGAAGGGGGACAGGGGGTCGACGAGCAGTACTTC.

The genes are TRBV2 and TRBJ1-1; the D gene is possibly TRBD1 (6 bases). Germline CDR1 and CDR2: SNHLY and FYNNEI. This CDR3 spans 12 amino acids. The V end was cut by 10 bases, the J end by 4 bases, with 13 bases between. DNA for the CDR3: TGTGCCAACCTGGGGGCCTCCACTGAAGCTTTCTTT. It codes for CANLGASTEAFF.

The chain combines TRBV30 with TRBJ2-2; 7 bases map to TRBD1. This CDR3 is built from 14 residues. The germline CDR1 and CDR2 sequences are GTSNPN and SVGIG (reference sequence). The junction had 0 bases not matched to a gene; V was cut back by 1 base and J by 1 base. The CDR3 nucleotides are TGTGCCTGGAGTGGGACAGGGAACACCGGGGAGCTGTTTTTT. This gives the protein CAWSGTGNTGELFF.

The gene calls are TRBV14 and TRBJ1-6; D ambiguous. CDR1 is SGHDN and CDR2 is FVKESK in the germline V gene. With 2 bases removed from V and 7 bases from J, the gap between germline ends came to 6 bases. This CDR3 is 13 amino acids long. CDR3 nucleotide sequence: TGTGCCAGCAGCCAAACGGGGAATTCACCCCTCCACTTT. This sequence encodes CASSQTGNSPLHF.

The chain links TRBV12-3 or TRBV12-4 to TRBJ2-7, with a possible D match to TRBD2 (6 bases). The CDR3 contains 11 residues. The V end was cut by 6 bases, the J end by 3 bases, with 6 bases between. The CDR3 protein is CASSGGYEQYF. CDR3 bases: TGTGCCAGCAGCGGGGGCTACGAGCAGTACTTC.

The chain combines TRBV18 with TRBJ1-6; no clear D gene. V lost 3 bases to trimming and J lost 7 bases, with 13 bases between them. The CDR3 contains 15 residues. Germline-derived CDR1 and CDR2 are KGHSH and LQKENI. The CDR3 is CASSPLAGANSPLHF. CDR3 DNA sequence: TGTGCCAGCTCACCTCTTGCGGGAGCGAATTCACCCCTCCACTTT.

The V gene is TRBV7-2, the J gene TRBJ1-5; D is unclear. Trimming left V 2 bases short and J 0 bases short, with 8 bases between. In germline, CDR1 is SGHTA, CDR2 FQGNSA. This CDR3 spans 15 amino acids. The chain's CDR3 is CASSLWQHSNQPQHF. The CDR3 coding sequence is TGTGCCAGCAGCTTATGGCAGCATAGCAATCAGCCCCAGCATTTT.

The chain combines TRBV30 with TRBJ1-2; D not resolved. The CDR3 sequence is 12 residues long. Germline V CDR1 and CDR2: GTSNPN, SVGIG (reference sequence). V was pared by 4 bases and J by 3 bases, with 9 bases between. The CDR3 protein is CAWKDPDYGYTF. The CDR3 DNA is TGTGCCTGGAAGGACCCGGACTATGGCTACACCTTC.

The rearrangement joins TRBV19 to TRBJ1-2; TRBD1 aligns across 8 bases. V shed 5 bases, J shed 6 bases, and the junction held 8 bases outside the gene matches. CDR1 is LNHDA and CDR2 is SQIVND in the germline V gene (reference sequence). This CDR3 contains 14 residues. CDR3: CASSPSPDRDGYTF. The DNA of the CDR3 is TGTGCCAGTAGTCCCTCTCCGGACAGGGATGGCTACACCTTC.

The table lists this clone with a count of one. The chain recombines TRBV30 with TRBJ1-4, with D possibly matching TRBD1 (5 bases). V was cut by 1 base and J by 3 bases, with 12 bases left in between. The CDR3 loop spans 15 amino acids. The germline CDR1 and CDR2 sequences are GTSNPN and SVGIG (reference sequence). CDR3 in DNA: TGTGCCTGGAGTGCCGACCGGGGCCCTAATGAAAAACTGTTTTTT. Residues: CAWSADRGPNEKLFF.

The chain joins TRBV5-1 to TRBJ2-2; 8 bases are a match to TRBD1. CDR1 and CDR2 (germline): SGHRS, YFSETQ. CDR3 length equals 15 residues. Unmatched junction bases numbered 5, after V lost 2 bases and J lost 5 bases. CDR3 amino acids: CASSFDRGDTGELFF. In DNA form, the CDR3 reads TGCGCCAGCAGCTTCGACAGGGGAGATACCGGGGAGCTGTTTTTT. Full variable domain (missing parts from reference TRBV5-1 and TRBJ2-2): KAGVTQTPRYLIKTRGQQVTLSCSPISGHRSVSWYQQTPGQGLQFLFEYFSETQRNKGNFPGRFSGRQFSNSRSEMNVSTLELGDSALYLCASSFDRGDTGELFFGEGSRLTVL.

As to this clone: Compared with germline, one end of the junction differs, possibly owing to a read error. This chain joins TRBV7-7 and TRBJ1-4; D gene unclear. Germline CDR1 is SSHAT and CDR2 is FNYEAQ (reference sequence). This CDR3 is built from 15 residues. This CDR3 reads CASSLTDATNEKLFF. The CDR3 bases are TGTGCTAGCAGCTTGACGGATGCAACTAATGAAAAACTGTTTTTT.

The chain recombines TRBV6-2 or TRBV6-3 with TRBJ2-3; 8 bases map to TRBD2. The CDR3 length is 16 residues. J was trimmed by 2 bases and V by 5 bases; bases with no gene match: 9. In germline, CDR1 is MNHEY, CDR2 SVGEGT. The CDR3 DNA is TGTGCCAGCAGTCAGCCAGCGGGGGTTTTCACAGATACGCAGTATTTT. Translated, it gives CASSQPAGVFTDTQYF.

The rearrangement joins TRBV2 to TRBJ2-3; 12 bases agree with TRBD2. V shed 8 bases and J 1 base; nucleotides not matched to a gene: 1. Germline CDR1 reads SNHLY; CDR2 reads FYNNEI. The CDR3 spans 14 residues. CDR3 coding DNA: TGTGCCAGCCTAGCGGGAGGGGGCACAGATACGCAGTATTTT. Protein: CASLAGGGTDTQYF.